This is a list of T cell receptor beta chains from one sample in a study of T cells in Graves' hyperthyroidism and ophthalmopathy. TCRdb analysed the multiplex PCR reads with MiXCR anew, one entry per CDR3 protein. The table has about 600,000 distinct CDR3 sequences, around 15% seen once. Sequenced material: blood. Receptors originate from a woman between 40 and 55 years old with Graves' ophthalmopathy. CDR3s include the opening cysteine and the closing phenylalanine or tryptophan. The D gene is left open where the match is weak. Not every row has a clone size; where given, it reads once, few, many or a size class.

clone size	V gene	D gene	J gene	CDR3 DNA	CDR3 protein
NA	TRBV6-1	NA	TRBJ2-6	TGTGCCAGCAGTGAATGGCGGGCAGGGGAGGCCTCTGGGGCCAACGTCCTGACTTTC	CASSEWRAGEASGANVLTF
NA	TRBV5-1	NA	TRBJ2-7	TGCGCCAGCAGCGTAGAACGCCAGGGATTGGGAAACTCCTACGAGCAGTACTTC	CASSVERQGLGNSYEQYF
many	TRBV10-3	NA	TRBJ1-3	TGTGCCATCAGTGAGTCGGGGGGCGGTGGAAACACCATATATTTT	CAISESGGGGNTIYF
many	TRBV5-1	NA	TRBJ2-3	TGCGCCAGCAGGCTCCGACCGGGGAAAGTCACAGATACGCAGTATTTT	CASRLRPGKVTDTQYF
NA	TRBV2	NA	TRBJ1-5	TGTGCCAGCAGAGCTCAGAACAGGGTGGGGCAGCCCCAGCATTTT	CASRAQNRVGQPQHF
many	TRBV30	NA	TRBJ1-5	TGTGCCTGGAGTCAAGAATTTCAGGGAAATCAGCCCCAGCATTTT	CAWSQEFQGNQPQHF
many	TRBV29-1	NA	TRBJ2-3	TGCAGCGTAAGGGACAGCGGGAGCACAGATACGCAGTATTTT	CSVRDSGSTDTQYF
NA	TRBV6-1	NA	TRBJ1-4	TGTGCCAGCGGCAGCCCGGGGGCCGATGAAAAACTGTTTTTT	CASGSPGADEKLFF
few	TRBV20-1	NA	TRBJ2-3	TGCAGTGCTAGATCCCCCGGGACACTGAGGGATACGCAGTATTTT	CSARSPGTLRDTQYF
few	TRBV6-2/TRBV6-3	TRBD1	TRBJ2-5	TGTGCCAGCAGGGGGACAGGGCCCCAAGAGACCCAGTACTTC	CASRGTGPQETQYF
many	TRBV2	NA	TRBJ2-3	TGTGCCAGCGCGCGGGGGCAGGGGGTTACAGATACGCAGTATTTT	CASARGQGVTDTQYF
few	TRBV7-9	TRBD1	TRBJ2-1	TGTGCCAGCAGCTATCGAGGGGGACAGGGGAATATCGATGAGCAGTTCTTC	CASSYRGGQGNIDEQFF
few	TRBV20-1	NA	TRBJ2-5	TGCAGTGCTAACAATCAAGAGACCCAGTACTTC	CSANNQETQYF
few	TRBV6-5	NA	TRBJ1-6	TGTGCCAGCAGTTATGCAACCCCCCGGGGCGCCTTTTCACCCCTCCACTTT	CASSYATPRGAFSPLHF
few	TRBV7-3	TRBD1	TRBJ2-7	TGTGCCAGCAGCACAGGACAGGTAGGGTGCGAGCAGTACTTC	CASSTGQVGCEQYF
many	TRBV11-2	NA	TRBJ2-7	TGTGCCAGCAGCCCACCGACTAGCTACGAGCAGTACTTC	CASSPPTSYEQYF
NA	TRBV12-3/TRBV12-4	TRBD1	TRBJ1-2	TGTGCCAGTTGGGACAGTCTTACCTATGGCTACACCTTC	CASWDSLTYGYTF
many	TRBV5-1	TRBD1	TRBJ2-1	TGCGCCAGCAGCCCAGGACAGGGAGGATACAATGAGCAGTTCTTC	CASSPGQGGYNEQFF
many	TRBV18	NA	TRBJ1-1	TGTGCCAGCTCACCAGGGGGCCCCACTGAAGCTTTCTTT	CASSPGGPTEAFF
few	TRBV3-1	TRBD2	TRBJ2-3	TGTGCCAGCAGTCATACTAGCGGGGGCAGCTACACAGATACGCAGTATTTT	CASSHTSGGSYTDTQYF
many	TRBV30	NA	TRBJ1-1	TGTGCCTGGAGTGTACCCAGGGTAAACACTGAAGCTTTCTTT	CAWSVPRVNTEAFF
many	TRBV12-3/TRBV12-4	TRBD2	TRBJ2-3	TGTGCCAGCAGGGTAGCGGGGGGCGAGGGTACGCAGTATTTT	CASRVAGGEGTQYF
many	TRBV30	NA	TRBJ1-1	TGTGCCTGGAGTACTGGGGGCACTGAAGCTTTCTTT	CAWSTGGTEAFF
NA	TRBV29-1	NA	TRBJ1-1	TGCAGCGTTGGGGCAGGGGCCACTGAAGCTTTCTTT	CSVGAGATEAFF
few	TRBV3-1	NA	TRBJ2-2	TGTGCCAGCAGCCAAGAACCGGGCGGAAACACCGGGGAGCTGTTTTTT	CASSQEPGGNTGELFF
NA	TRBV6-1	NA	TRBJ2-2	TGTGCCAGCAGTTGGGGGATAGCGGCCTCCCACGGGGAGCTGTTTTTT	CASSWGIAASHGELFF
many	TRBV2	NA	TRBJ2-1	TGTGCCAGCAGTCTATACTTCGGGAATGAGCAGTTCTTC	CASSLYFGNEQFF
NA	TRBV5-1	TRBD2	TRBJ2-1	TGCGCCAGCAGCTTGACTAGCGGGGCCCAAGGATACAATGAGCAGTTCTTC	CASSLTSGAQGYNEQFF
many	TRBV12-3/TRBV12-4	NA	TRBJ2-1	TGTGCCAGCAGTTCCCGATACCTCGTCTACAATGAGCAGTTCTTC	CASSSRYLVYNEQFF
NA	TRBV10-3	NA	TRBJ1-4	TGTGCCATCAGTGATCCCTTCCGGGGTCTTGAAAAACTGTTTTTT	CAISDPFRGLEKLFF
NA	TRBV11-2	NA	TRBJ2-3	TGTGCCAGCAGCTCCCAAATGAGCTTCGATACGCAGTATTTT	CASSSQMSFDTQYF
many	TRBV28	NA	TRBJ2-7	TGTGCCAGCAGTTCCTCCCGACCCGAGCAGTACTTC	CASSSSRPEQYF
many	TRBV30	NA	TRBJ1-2	TGTGCCTGCCCAACCTACAGCAACTATGGCTACACCTTC	CACPTYSNYGYTF
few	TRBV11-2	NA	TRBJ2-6	TGTGCCAGCAGCCCCCCGGGCTTCTCTGGGGCCAACGTCCTGACTTTC	CASSPPGFSGANVLTF
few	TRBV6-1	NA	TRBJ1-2	TGTGCCAGCAGTGTCGGGACACCTACTCGGGTAGGCTACACCTTC	CASSVGTPTRVGYTF
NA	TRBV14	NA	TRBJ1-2	TGTGCCAGCAGCCAAGGACTTGGCTACACCTTC	CASSQGLGYTF
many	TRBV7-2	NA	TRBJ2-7	TGTGCCAGCAGCTTAGCGGGACCAAACTACGAGCAGTACTTC	CASSLAGPNYEQYF
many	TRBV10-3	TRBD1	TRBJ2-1	TGTGCCATCAGCGGGACAGGGAGGAATGAGCAGTTCTTC	CAISGTGRNEQFF
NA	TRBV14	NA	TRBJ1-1	TGTGCCAGCAGCCAAGAGGGGACGGCCTGGGGCACTGAAGCTTTCTTT	CASSQEGTAWGTEAFF
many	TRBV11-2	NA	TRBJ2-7	TGTGCCAGCAGCTTAGACACATTCTACGAGCAGTACTTC	CASSLDTFYEQYF
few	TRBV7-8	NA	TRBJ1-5	TGTGCCAGCACCTTAGCTGGGTCTAGCAATCAGCCCCAGCATTTT	CASTLAGSSNQPQHF
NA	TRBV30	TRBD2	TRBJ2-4	TGTGCCTGGGGTCGGGCTAGCGGGGGCCAAAACATTCAGTACTTC	CAWGRASGGQNIQYF
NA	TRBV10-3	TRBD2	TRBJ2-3	TGTGCCATCAGTGACCCCGCTAGCGGAAAAAGCACAGATACGCAGTATTTT	CAISDPASGKSTDTQYF
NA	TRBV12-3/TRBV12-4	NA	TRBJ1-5	TGTGCCAGCAGTTTAGGAGGGACACTTAGCAGTCAGCCCCAGCATTTT	CASSLGGTLSSQPQHF
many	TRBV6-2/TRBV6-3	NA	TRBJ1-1	TGTGCCAGCAGTTACGGGGTGAACGCTTTCTTT	CASSYGVNAFF
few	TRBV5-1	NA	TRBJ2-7	TGCGCCAGCAGCCGGAACGGTGTCGAGCAGTACTTC	CASSRNGVEQYF
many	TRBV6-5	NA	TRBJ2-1	TGTGCCAGCAGTTACAAGAATACTGAGCAGTTCTTC	CASSYKNTEQFF
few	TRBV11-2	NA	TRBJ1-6	TGTGCCAGCCGATTGTGGGCAGGGGTAAATTCACCCCTCCACTTT	CASRLWAGVNSPLHF
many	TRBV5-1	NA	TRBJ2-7	TGCGCCAGCAGCTTGTGGCAGAGGTACGAGCAGTACTTC	CASSLWQRYEQYF
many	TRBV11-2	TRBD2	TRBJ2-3	TGTGCCAGCAGCTTGTTTGTAGCGGGGATTTACACAGATACGCAGTATTTT	CASSLFVAGIYTDTQYF
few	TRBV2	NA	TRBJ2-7	TGTGCCAGCAGTGAAGCCTCTGGGAGAGCTAGCAACGAGCAGTACTTC	CASSEASGRASNEQYF
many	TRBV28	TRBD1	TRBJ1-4	TGTGCCAGCAGTTTTACCGGGACAGGGTTTGAAAAACTGTTTTTT	CASSFTGTGFEKLFF
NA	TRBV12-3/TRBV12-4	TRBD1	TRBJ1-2	TGTGCCAGCAGCCGGACAGGGAGGGATGGTAATGGTGGCTACACCTTC	CASSRTGRDGNGGYTF
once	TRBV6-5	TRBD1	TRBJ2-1	TGTGCCAGCAGTACCCGACAGGGTAGTATTGAGCAGTTCTTC	CASSTRQGSIEQFF
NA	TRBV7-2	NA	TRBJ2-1	TGTGCCAGCAGCTTAGCTAGGGGGAATGAGCAGTTCTTC	CASSLARGNEQFF
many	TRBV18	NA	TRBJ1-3	TGTGCCAGCTCACCCGGACAGACTACTGGAAACACCATATATTTT	CASSPGQTTGNTIYF
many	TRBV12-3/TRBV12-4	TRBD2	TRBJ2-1	TGTGCCAGCAGTCTACTCCGGACTAGCGGGAAATACAATGAGCAGTTCTTC	CASSLLRTSGKYNEQFF
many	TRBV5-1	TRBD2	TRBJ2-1	TGCGCCAGCAGCCCCTCCCCTAGCGGCAATGAGCAGTTCTTC	CASSPSPSGNEQFF